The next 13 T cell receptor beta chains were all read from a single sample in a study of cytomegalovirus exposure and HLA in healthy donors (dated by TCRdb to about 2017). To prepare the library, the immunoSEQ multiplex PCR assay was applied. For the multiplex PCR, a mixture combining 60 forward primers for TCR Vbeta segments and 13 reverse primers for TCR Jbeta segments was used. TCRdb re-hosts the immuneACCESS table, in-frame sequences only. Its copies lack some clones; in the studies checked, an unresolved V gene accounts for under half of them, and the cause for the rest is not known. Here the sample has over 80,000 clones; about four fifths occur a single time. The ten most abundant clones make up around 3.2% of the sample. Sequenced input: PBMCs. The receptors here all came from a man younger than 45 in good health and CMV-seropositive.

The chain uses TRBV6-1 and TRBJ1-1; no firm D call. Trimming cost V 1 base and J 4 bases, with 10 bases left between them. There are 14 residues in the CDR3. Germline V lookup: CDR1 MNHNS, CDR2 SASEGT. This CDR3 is CASSEGNRGTEAFF. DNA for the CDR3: TGTGCCAGCAGTGAAGGTAATCGGGGCACTGAAGCTTTCTTT.

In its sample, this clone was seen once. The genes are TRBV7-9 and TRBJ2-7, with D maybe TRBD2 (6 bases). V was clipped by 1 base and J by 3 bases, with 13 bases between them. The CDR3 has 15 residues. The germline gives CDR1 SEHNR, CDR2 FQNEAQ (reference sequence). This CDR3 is CASSLEGLGIYEQYF. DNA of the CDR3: TGTGCCAGCAGCTTAGAGGGACTGGGGATCTACGAGCAGTACTTC.

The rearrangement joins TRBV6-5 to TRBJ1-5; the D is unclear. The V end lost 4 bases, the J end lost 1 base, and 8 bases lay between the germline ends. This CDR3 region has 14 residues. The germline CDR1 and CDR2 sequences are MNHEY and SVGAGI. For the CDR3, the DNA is TGTGCCAGCAGTTCGGTTATGAGCAATCAGCCCCAGCATTTT. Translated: CASSSVMSNQPQHF.

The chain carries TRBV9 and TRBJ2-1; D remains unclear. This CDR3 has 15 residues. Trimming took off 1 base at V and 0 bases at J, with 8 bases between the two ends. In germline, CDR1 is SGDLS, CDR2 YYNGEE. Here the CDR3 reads CASSVPGGSYNEQFF. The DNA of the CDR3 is TGTGCCAGCAGCGTACCCGGCGGCTCCTACAATGAGCAGTTCTTC.

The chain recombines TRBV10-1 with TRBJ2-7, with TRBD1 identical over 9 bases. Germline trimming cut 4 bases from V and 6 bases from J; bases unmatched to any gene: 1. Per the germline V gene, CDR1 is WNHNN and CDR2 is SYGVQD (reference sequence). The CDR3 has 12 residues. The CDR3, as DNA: TGCGCCAGCAGTGGACAGGGGGGCGAGCAGTACTTC. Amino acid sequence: CASSGQGGEQYF.

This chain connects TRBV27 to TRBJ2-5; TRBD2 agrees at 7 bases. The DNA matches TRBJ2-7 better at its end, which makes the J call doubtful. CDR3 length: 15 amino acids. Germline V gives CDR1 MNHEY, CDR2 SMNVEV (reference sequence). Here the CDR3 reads CASSFQRGISYEQYF. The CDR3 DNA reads TGTGCCAGCAGTTTCCAGCGGGGAATCTCCTACGAGCAGTACTTC.

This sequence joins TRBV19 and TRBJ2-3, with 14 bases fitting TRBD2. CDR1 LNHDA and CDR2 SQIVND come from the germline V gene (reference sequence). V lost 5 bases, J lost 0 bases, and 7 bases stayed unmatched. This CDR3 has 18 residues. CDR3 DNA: TGTGCCAGTAGTGCCGGGACTAGCGGGAGAGCGAGCACAGATACGCAGTATTTT. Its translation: CASSAGTSGRASTDTQYF.

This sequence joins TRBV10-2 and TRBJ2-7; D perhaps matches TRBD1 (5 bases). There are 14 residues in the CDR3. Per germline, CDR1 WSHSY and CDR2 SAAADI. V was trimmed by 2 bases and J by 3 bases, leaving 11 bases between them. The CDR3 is CASSEGAWSYEQYF. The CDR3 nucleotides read TGCGCCAGCAGTGAGGGGGCCTGGAGCTACGAGCAGTACTTC.

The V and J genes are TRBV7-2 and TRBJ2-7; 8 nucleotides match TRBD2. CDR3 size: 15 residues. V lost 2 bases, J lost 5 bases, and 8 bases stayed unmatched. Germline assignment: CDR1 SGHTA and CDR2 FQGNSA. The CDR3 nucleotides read TGTGCCAGCAGCTTATATAGCGGGATACCCAACGAGCAGTACTTC. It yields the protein CASSLYSGIPNEQYF.

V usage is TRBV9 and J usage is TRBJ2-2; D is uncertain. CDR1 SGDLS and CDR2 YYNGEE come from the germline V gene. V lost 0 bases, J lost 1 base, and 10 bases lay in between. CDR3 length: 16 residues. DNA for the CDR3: TGTGCCAGCAGCGTAGCTGCAGGAATGAACACCGGGGAGCTGTTTTTT. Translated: CASSVAAGMNTGELFF.

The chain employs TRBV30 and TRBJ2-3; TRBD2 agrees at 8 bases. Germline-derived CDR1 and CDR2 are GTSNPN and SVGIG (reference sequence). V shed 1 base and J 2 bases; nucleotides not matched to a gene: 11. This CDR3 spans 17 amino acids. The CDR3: CAWSATILADPTDTQYF. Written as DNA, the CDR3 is TGTGCCTGGAGTGCTACCATACTAGCGGACCCCACAGATACGCAGTATTTT.

CDR3 loop: CASSSGTRSADEQFF. DNA for the CDR3: TGTGCCAGCAGTTCCGGGACACGATCCGCGGATGAGCAGTTCTTC. The V gene is TRBV2, the J gene TRBJ2-1; possibly TRBD1 for D (6 bases). The CDR3 is made up of 15 amino acids. CDR1 SNHLY and CDR2 FYNNEI come from the germline V gene. V was cut by 5 bases and J by 8 bases, with 19 bases left in between.

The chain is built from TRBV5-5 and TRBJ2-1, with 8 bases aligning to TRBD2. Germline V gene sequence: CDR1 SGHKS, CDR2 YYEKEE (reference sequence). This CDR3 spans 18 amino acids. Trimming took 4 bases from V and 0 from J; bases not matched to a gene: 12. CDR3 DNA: TGTGCCAGCAGCGGCGGGACTAGTCTTCGGAGCTCCTACAATGAGCAGTTCTTC. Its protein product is CASSGGTSLRSSYNEQFF.